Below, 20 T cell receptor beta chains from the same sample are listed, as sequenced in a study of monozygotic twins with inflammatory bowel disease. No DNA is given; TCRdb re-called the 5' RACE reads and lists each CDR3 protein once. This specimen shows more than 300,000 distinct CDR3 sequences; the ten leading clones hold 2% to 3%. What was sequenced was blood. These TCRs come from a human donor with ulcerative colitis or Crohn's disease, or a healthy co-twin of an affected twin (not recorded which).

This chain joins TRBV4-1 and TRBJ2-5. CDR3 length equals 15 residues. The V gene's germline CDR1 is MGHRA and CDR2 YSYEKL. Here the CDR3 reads CASSQAPTYQETQYF.

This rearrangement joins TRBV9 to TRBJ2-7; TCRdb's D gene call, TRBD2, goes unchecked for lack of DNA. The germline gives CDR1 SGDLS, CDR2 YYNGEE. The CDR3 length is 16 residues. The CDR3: CASSAEAGVTAYEQYF.

CDR3 region: CASRRQGAVETQYF. The V and J genes are TRBV28 and TRBJ2-5; absent DNA, TCRdb's TRBD1 call cannot be checked. The germline V gene encodes CDR1 MDHEN and CDR2 SYDVKM. The CDR3 length is 14 residues.

The CDR3: CASSHRKQGTMVGEQFF. The chain uses TRBV4-1 and TRBJ2-1; the TCRdb call, TRBD1, lacks DNA for checking. Germline loops: CDR1 MGHRA, CDR2 YSYEKL. The CDR3 extends over 17 amino acids.

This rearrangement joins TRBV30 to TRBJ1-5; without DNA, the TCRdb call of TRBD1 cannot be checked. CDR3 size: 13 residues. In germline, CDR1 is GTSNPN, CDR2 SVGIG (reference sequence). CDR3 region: CAWSGRGNQPQHF.

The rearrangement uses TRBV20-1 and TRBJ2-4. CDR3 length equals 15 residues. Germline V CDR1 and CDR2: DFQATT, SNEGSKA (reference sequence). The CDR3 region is CSARDRAMAKNIQYF.

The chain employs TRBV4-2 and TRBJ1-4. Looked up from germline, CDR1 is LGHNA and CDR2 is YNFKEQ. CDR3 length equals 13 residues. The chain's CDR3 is CASSEDGVEKLFF.

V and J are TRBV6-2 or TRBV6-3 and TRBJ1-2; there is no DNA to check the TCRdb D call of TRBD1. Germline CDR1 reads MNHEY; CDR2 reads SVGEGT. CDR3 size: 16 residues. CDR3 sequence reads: CASSPARQGNFRGYTF.

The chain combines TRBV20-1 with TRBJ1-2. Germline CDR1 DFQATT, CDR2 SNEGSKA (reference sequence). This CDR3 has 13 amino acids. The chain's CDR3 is CSARDSGSYGYTF.

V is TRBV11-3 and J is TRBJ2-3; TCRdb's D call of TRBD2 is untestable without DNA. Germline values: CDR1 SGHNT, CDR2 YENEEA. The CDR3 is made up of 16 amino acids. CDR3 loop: CASSPTSGGFTDTQYF.

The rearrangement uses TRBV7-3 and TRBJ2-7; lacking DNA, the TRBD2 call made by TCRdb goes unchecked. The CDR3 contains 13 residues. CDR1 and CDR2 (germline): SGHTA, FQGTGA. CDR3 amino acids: CASSSTSLSEQYF. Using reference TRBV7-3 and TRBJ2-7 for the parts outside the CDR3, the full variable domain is GAGVSQTPSNKVTEKGKYVELRCDPISGHTALYWYRQSLGQGPEFLIYFQGTGAADDSGLPNDRFFAVRPEGSVSTLKIQRTERGDSAVYLCASSSTSLSEQYFGPGTRLTVT.

The CDR3 reads CASSYWRGTKETQYF. This sequence joins TRBV6-5 and TRBJ2-5; TCRdb's D gene call, TRBD2, goes unchecked for lack of DNA. The germline V gene has CDR1 MNHEY and CDR2 SVGAGI. This CDR3 comprises 15 residues.

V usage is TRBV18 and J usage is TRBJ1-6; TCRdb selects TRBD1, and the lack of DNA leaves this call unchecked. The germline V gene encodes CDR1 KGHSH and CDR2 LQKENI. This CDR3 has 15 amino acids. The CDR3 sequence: CASSPQTGMDSPLHF.

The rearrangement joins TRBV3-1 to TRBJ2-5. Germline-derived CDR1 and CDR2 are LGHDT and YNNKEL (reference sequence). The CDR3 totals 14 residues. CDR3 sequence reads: CASSRKRTWETQYF.

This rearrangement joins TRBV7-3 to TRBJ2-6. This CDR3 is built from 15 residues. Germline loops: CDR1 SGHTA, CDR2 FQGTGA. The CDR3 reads CASSLRSSGANVLTF.

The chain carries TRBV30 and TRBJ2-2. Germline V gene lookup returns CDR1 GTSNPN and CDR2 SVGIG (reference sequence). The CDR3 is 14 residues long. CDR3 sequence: CAWSRRPNTGELFF. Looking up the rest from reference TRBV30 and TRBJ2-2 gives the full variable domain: SQTIHQWPATLVQPVGSPLSLECTVEGTSNPNLYWYRQAAGRGLQLLFYSVGIGQISSEVPQNLSASRPQDRQFILSSKKLLLSDSGFYLCAWSRRPNTGELFFGEGSRLTVL.

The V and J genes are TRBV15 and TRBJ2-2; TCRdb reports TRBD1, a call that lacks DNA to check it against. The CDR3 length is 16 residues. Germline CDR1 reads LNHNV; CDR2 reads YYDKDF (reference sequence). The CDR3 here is CATSPHPGFNTGELFF.

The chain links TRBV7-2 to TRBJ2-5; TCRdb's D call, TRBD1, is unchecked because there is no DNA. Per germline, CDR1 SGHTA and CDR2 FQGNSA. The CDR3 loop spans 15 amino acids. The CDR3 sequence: CASSSSGGVGETQYF.

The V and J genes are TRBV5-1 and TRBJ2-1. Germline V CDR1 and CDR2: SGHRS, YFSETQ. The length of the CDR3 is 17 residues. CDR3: CASSLPNSGVKYNEQFF.

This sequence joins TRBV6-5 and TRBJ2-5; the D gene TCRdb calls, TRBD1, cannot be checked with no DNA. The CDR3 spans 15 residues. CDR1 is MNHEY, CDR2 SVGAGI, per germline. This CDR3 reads CASSYLVPPGETQYF.